This TCR beta chain was found in a study of T cell responses to AZD1222 COVID-19 vaccine. Study-wide background: Investigators merged groups given second doses at roughly 4 or roughly 12 weeks.

Turning to this clone: Its antigen is not known.

Here immunoSEQ multiplex PCR was the method, and the copy in TCRdb shows in-frame clones only, minus some. This repertoire shows about 140,000 clones, over 90% found once; its top ten account for 1.5% to 2%. Trimming removed 7 bases from V and 3 bases from J; junction bases left unmatched: 5. This CDR3 comprises 13 residues. Germline V gives CDR1 SQVTM, CDR2 ANQGSEA. Study conclusions and caveats: Baseline seropositives among AZD1222 recipients totaled only six or seven. Clonal diversity may have been underestimated in mostly white British donors. Reports indicate that nearly half of spike-specific TCRs are directed at unmutated variant regions.

Material: peripheral blood, obtained on day 0 of AZD1222 vaccination. V is TRBV29-1 and J is TRBJ2-7; 11 bases line up with TRBD1. The clonotype was recovered from an adult in good health. The CDR3 loop reads CSGRDRGGYEQYF. The CDR3 coding sequence is TGCAGCGGACGGGACAGGGGGGGCTACGAGCAGTACTTC.